Listed here is a single T cell receptor beta chain. The sample originates from a study of Ad26.COV2.S vaccination and SARS-CoV-2 variants. Background on the study: COV1001, an Ad26.COV2.S trial, supplied this vaccine-arm donor. Doses of Ad26.COV2.S were injected into muscle once or twice, 56 days apart.

Treatment described: around 19 received Ad26.COV2.S at low or high dose, single or two shots; several received placebo; per-sample allocation not given. Vaccine and placebo recipients were sampled on day 63 after the first injection. Clones were sequenced by immunoSEQ multiplex PCR, and TCRdb holds only the in-frame ones, with some missing. Of 400,000 to 500,000 clones listed, 85% to 90% are singletons. V trimming: 4 bases; J trimming: 7 bases; junction bases outside the gene matches: 11. This CDR3 region has 17 residues. In germline, CDR1 is KGHDR, CDR2 SFDVKD. This specimen consisted of peripheral blood, obtained in a trial of Ad26.COV2.S vaccine versus placebo. The receptor was isolated from a person between 18 and 65 years old who received the Ad26.COV2.S COVID-19 vaccine or a placebo. The chain couples TRBV24-1 to TRBJ2-2, with 10 positions matching TRBD2. The CDR3: CATSDPPSGSIDGELFF. The DNA of the CDR3 is TGTGCCACCAGTGACCCCCCTAGCGGGAGTATCGACGGGGAGCTGTTTTTT.